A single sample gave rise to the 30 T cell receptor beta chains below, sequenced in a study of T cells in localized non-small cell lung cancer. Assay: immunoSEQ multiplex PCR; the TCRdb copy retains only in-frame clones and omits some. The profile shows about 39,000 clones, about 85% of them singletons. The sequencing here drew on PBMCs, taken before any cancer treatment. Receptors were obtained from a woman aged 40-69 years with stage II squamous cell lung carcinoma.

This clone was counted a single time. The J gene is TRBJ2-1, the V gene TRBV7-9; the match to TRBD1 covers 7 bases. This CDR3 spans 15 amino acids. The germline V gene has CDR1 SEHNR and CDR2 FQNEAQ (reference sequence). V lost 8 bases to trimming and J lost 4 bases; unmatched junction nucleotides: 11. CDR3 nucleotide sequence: TGTGCCAGCGGTGAATACAGGGGAAATTACAATGAGCAGTTCTTC. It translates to CASGEYRGNYNEQFF.

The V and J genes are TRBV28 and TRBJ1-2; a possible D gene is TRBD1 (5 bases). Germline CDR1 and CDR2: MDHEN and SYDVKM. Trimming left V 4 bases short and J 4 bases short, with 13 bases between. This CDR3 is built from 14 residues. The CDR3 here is CASSSGTGGYGYTF. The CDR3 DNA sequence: TGTGCCAGCAGTTCCGGGACCGGAGGCTATGGCTACACCTTC.

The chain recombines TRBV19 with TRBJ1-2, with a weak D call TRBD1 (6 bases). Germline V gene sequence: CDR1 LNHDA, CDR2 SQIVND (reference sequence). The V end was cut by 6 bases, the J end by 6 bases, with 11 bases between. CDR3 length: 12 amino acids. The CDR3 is CASRGGMDGYTF. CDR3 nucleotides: TGTGCCAGTAGAGGGGGGATGGATGGCTACACCTTC.

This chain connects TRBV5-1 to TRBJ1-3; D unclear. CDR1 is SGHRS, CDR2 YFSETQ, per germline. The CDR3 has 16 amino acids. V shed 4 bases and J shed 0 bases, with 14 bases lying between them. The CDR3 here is CASSRMDVSSGNTIYF. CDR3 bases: TGCGCCAGCAGCCGGATGGACGTAAGCTCTGGAAACACCATATATTTT.

CDR3 region: CASSQDRLGGEQYF. CDR3 nucleotide sequence: TGCGCCAGCAGCCAAGATCGCCTAGGGGGCGAGCAGTACTTC. The chain is built from TRBV4-1 and TRBJ2-7, with TRBD1 as a possible D gene (6 bases). The CDR3 runs 14 residues. Germline V gene lookup returns CDR1 MGHRA and CDR2 YSYEKL. The V gene lost 0 bases and the J gene lost 6 bases, with 12 bases spanning the gap.

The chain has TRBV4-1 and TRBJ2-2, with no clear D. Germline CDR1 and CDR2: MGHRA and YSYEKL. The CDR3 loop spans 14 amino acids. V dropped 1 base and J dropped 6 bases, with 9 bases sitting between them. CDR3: CASSQGLLSGELFF. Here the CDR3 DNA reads TGCGCCAGCAGCCAAGGTCTGCTCTCCGGGGAGCTGTTTTTT.

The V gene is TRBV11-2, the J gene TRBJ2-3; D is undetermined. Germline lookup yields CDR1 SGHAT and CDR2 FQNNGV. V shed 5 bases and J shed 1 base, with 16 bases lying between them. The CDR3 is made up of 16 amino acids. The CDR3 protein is CASSPQSGRGTDTQYF. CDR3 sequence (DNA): TGTGCCAGCAGCCCGCAGTCCGGACGCGGCACAGATACGCAGTATTTT. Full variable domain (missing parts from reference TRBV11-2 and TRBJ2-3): EAGVAQSPRYKIIEKRQSVAFWCNPISGHATLYWYQQILGQGPKLLIQFQNNGVVDDSQLPKDRFSAERLKGVDSTLKIQPAKLEDSAVYLCASSPQSGRGTDTQYFGPGTRLTVL.

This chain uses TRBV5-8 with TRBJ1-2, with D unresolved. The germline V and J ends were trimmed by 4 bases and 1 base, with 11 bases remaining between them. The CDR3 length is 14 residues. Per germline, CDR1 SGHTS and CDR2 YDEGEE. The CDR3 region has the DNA TGTGCCAGCAGCCCCCCCGGGAGTAACTATGGCTACACCTTC. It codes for CASSPPGSNYGYTF.

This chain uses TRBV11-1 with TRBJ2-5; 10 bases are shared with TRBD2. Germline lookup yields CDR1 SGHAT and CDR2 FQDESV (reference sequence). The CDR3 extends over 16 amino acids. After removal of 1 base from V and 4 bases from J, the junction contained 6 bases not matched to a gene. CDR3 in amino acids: CASSLVWTSGLETQYF. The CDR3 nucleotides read TGTGCCAGCAGCTTAGTCTGGACTAGCGGTTTAGAGACCCAGTACTTC.

CDR3 coding DNA: TGTGCCAGCAGCCTCGGGACAGTTAGGCCCTACGAGCAGTACTTC. It is translated as CASSLGTVRPYEQYF. The chain links TRBV2 to TRBJ2-7, with 7 bases aligning to TRBD1. The V gene's germline CDR1 is SNHLY and CDR2 FYNNEI. The junction had 10 bases not matched to a gene; V was cut back by 6 bases and J by 2 bases. This CDR3 contains 15 residues.

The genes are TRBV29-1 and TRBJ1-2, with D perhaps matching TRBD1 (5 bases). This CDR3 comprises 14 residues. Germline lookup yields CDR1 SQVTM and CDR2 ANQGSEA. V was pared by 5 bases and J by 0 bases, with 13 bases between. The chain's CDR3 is CSVYSGRSNYGYTF. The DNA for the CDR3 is TGCAGCGTTTACTCGGGACGGTCTAACTATGGCTACACCTTC.

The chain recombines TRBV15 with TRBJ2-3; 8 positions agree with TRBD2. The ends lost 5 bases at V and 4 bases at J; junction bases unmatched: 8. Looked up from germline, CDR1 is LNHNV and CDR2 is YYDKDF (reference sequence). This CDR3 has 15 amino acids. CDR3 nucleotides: TGTGCCACCAGCCGCTCAGCGGGGGAGGCAGATACGCAGTATTTT. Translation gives CATSRSAGEADTQYF.

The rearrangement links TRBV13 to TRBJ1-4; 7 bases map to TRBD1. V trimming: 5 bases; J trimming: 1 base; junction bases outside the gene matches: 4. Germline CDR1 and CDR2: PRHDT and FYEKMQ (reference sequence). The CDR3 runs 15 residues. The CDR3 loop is CASSASGGTNEKLFF. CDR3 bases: TGTGCCAGCAGCGCATCAGGGGGAACTAATGAAAAACTGTTTTTT.

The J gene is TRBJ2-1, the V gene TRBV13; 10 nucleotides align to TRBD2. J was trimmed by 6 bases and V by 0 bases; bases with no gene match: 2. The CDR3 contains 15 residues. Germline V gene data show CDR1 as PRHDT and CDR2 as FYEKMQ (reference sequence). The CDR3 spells CASSLGLAGINEQFF. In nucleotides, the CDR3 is TGTGCCAGCAGCTTAGGACTAGCGGGAATCAATGAGCAGTTCTTC.

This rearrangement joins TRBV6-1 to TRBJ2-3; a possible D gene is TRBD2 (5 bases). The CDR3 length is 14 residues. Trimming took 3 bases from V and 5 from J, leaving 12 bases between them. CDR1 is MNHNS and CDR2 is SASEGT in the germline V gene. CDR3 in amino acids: CASSELVEGDTQYF. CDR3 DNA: TGTGCCAGCAGTGAGTTAGTTGAGGGAGATACGCAGTATTTT.

CDR3 amino acids: CASSFWGGQTDTQYF. CDR3 coding DNA: TGTGCCAGCAGTTTTTGGGGTGGGCAAACAGATACGCAGTATTTT. The V call is TRBV28, the J call TRBJ2-3, with D uncertain. The V end was cut by 3 bases, the J end by 3 bases, with 13 bases between. The germline gives CDR1 MDHEN, CDR2 SYDVKM. The CDR3 length is 15 residues.

The CDR3 here is CASSFWGGQPQHF. CDR3 bases: TGTGCCAGCAGTTTTTGGGGAGGTCAGCCCCAGCATTTT. V usage is TRBV27 and J usage is TRBJ1-5; no firm D call. V lost 3 bases, J lost 6 bases, and 9 bases lay in between. The CDR3 is made up of 13 amino acids. Germline V gives CDR1 MNHEY, CDR2 SMNVEV (reference sequence).

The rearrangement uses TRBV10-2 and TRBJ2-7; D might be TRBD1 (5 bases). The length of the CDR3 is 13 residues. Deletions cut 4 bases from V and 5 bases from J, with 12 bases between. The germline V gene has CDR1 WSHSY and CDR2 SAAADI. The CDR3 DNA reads TGCGCCAGCAGTGCGACCAGGGTGAACGAGCAGTACGTC. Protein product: CASSATRVNEQYV.

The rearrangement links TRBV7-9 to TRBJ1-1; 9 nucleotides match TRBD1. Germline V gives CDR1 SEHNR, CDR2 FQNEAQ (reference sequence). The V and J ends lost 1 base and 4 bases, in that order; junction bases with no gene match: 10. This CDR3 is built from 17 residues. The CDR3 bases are TGTGCCAGCAGCTTAGTGGCGACAGGGGGTTTTGGCACTGAAGCTTTCTTT. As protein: CASSLVATGGFGTEAFF.

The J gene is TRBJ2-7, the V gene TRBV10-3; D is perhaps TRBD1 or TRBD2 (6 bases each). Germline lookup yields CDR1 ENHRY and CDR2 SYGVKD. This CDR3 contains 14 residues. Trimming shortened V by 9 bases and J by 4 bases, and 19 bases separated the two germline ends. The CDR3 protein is CAIGGPGMNYEQYF. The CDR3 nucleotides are TGTGCCATAGGGGGGCCGGGGATGAATTACGAGCAGTACTTC.

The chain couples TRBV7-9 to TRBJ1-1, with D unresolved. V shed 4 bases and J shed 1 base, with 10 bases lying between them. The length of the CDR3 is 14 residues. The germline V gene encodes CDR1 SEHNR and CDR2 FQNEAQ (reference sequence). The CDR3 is CASSSWQENTEAFF. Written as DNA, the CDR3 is TGTGCCAGCAGCTCATGGCAGGAGAACACTGAAGCTTTCTTT.

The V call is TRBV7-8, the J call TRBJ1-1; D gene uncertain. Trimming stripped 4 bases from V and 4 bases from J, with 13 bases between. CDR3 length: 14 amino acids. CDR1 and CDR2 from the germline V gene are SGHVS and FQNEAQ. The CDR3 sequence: CASSYGRSVTEAFF. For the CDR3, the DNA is TGTGCCAGCAGCTACGGGAGGTCAGTCACTGAAGCTTTCTTT. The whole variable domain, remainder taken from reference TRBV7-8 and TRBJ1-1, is GAGVSQSPRYKVAKRGQDVALRCDPISGHVSLFWYQQALGQGPEFLTYFQNEAQLDKSGLPSDRFFAERPEGSVSTLKIQRTQQEDSAVYLCASSYGRSVTEAFFGQGTRLTVV.

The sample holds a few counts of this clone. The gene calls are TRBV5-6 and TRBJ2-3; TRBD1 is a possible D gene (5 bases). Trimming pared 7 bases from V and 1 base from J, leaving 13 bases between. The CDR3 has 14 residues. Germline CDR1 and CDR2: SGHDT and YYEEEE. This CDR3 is CASLRGVGTDTQYF. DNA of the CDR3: TGTGCCAGCCTTAGGGGCGTAGGCACAGATACGCAGTATTTT.

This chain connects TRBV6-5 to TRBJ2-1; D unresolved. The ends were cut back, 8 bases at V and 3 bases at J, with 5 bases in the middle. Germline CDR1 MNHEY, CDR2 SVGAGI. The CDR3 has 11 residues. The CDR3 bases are TGTGCCAGCCATGACTACAATGAGCAGTTCTTC. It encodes CASHDYNEQFF.

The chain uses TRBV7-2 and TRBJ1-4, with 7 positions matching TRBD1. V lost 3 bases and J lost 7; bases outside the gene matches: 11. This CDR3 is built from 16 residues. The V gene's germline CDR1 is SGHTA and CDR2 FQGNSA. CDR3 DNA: TGTGCCAGCAGCTTCCAGGGGGGGCCGTCGGGTGAAAAACTGTTTTTT. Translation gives CASSFQGGPSGEKLFF.

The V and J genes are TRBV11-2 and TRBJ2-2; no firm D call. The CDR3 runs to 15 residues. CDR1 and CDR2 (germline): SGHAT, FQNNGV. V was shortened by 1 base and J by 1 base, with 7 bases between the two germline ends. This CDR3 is CASSLAGKNTGELFF. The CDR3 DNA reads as TGTGCCAGCAGCTTAGCCGGAAAGAACACCGGGGAGCTGTTTTTT.

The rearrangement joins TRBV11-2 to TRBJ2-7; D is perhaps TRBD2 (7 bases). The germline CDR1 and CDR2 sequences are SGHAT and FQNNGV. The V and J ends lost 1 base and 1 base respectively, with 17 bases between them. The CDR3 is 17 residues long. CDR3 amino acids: CASSLADGGPKSYEQYF. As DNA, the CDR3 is TGTGCCAGCAGCTTAGCCGACGGGGGGCCGAAGTCCTACGAGCAGTACTTC.

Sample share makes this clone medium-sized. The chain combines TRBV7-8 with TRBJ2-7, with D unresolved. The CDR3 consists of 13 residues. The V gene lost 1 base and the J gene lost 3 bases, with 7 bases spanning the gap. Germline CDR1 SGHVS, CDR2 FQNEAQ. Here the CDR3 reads CASSLVMGYEQYF. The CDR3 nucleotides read TGTGCCAGCAGCTTAGTGATGGGCTACGAGCAGTACTTC.

The CDR3 DNA reads as TGCGCCAGCAGTATGTTAGGGAACACTGAAGCTTTCTTT. Translated, it gives CASSMLGNTEAFF. This chain joins TRBV5-1 and TRBJ1-1, with no clear D. Germline CDR1 reads SGHRS; CDR2 reads YFSETQ. The CDR3 runs 13 residues. The ends were cut back, 5 bases at V and 1 base at J, with 9 bases in the middle.

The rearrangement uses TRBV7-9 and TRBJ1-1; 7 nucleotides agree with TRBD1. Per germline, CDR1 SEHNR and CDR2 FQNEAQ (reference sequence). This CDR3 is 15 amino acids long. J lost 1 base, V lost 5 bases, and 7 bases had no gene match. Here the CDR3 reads CASSTGDSWNTEAFF. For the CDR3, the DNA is TGTGCCAGCAGCACCGGGGACAGTTGGAACACTGAAGCTTTCTTT.